Listed here is a single TCR beta chain. Its antigen is unidentified. The data were obtained in a study of cytomegalovirus exposure and HLA in healthy donors. As for the study in general: The platform used for the approximately 130 validation repertoires matched that of the roughly 700 first-cohort repertoires, a later analysis reported.

Method: immunoSEQ multiplex PCR; TCRdb's copy keeps in-frame clones and lacks some. The table records about 98,000 clones, more than 75% of them present only once. Study observations and caveats: Some TCR beta chains (over 150 of them) were listed as cytomegalovirus-associated. Usually a TCR sequence was rare, but some public TCRs were found in many donors.

The ends were cut back, 0 bases at V and 0 bases at J, with 6 bases in the middle. The germline V gene encodes CDR1 SEHNR and CDR2 FQNEAQ (reference sequence). The CDR3 is made up of 16 amino acids. The clonotype comes from a man between 18 and 35 years old in good health and CMV-seropositive. This chain connects TRBV7-9 to TRBJ2-6; no clear D. Source material: PBMCs. The chain's CDR3 is CASSLAPSSGANVLTF. DNA of the CDR3: TGTGCCAGCAGCTTAGCGCCGAGCTCTGGGGCCAACGTCCTGACTTTC. Using reference TRBV7-9 and TRBJ2-6 for the parts outside the CDR3, the full variable domain is DTGVSQNPRHKITKRGQNVTFRCDPISEHNRLYWYRQTLGQGPEFLTYFQNEAQLEKSRLLSDRFSAERPKGSFSTLEIQRTEQGDSAMYLCASSLAPSSGANVLTFGAGSRLTVL.